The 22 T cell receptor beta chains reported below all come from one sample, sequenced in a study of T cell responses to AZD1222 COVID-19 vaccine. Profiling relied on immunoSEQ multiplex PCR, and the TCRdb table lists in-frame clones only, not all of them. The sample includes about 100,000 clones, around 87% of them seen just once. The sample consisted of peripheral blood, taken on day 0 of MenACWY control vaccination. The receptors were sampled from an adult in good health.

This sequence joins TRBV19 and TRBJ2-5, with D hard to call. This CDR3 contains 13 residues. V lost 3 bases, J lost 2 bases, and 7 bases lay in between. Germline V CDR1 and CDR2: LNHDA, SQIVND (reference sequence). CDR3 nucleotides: TGTGCCAGTAGTATTAGCAGTCAAGAGACCCAGTACTTC. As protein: CASSISSQETQYF.

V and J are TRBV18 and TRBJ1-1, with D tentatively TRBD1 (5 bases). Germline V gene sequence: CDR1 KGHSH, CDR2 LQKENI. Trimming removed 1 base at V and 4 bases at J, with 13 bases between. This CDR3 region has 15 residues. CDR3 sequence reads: CASSPRTSGPTEAFF. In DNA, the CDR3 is TGTGCCAGCTCACCACGTACATCGGGACCCACTGAAGCTTTCTTT. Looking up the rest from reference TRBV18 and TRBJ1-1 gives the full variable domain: NAGVMQNPRHLVRRRGQEARLRCSPMKGHSHVYWYRQLPEEGLKFMVYLQKENIIDESGMPKERFSAEFPKEGPSILRIQQVVRGDSAAYFCASSPRTSGPTEAFFGQGTRLTVV.

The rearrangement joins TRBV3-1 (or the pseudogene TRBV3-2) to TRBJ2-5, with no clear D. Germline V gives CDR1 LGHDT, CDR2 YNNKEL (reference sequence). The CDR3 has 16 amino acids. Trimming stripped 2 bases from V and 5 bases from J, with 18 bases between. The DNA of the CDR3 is TGTGCCAGCAGCCAATCCCTCCGGGTTCCATGGGAGACCCAGTACTTC. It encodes CASSQSLRVPWETQYF.

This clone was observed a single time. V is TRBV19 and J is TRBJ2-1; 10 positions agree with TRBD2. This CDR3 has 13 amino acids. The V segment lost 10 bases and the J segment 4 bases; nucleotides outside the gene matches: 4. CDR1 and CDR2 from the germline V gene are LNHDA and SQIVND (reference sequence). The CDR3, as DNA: TGTGCCACCGGGGGACTAGCGTACAATGAGCAGTTCTTC. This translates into CATGGLAYNEQFF.

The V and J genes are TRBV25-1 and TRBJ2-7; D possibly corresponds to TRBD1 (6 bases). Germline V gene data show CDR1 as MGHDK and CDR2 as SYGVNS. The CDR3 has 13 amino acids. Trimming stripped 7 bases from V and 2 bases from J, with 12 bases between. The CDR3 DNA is TGTGCCAGCATCGGGACATCTCCCTACGAGCAGTACTTC. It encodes CASIGTSPYEQYF.

Written as DNA, the CDR3 is TGCAGCGTTGAGGGATTTGAGGCAACTAATGAAAAACTGTTTTTT. Protein product: CSVEGFEATNEKLFF. The chain employs TRBV29-1 and TRBJ1-4; D unresolved. This CDR3 spans 15 amino acids. V lost 3 bases and J 0 bases, leaving 11 bases between the germline ends. Germline CDR1 reads SQVTM; CDR2 reads ANQGSEA.

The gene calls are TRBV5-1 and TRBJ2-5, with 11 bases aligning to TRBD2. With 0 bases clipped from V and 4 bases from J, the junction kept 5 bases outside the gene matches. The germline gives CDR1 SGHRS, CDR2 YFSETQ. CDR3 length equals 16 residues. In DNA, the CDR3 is TGCGCCAGCAGCTTGGCCCAAGGACTAGCGGGAGAGACCCAGTACTTC. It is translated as CASSLAQGLAGETQYF.

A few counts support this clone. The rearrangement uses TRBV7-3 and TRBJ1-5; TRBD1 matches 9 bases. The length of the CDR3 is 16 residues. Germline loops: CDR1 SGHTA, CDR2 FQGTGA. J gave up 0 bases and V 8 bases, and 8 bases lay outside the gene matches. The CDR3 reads CASGDRAEYSNQPQHF. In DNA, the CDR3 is TGTGCCAGCGGGGACAGGGCCGAGTATAGCAATCAGCCCCAGCATTTT.

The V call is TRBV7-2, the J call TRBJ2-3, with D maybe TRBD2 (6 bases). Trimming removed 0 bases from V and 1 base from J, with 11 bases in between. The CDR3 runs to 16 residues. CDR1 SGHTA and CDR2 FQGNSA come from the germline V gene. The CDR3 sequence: CASSLARASGTDTQYF. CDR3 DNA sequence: TGTGCCAGCAGCTTAGCGCGGGCTAGCGGCACAGATACGCAGTATTTT.

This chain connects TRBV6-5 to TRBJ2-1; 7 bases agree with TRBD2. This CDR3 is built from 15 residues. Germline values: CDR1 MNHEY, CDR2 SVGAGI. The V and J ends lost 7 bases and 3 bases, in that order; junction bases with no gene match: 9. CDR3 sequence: CASNPPGGDYNEQFF. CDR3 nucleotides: TGTGCCAGCAACCCCCCGGGGGGAGACTACAATGAGCAGTTCTTC.

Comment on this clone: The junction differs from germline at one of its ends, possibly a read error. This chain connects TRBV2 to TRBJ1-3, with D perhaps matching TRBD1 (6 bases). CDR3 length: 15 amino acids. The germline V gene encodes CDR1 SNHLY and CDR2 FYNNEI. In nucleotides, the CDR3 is TGTGCTAGCAGTGGAGACAGGAGCTCTGGAAACACCATATATTTT. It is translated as CASSGDRSSGNTIYF.

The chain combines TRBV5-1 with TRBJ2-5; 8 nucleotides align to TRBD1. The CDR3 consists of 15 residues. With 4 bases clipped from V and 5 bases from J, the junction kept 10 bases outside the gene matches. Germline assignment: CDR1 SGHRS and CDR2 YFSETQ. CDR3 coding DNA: TGCGCCAGCAGCATCGGGACAGGAAGTTGGGAGACCCAGTACTTC. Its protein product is CASSIGTGSWETQYF.

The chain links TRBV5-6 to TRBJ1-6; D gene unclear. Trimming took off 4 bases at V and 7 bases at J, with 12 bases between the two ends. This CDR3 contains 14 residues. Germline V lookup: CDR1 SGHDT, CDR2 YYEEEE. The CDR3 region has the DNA TGTGCCAGCAGCATAAGCCGGGGAAATTCACCCCTCCACTTT. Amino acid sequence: CASSISRGNSPLHF.

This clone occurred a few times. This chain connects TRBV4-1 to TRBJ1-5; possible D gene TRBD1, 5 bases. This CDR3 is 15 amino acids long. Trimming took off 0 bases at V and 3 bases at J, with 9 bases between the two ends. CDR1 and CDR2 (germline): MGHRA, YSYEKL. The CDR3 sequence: CASSQERQINQPQHF. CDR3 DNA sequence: TGCGCCAGCAGCCAAGAACGACAGATCAATCAGCCCCAGCATTTT.

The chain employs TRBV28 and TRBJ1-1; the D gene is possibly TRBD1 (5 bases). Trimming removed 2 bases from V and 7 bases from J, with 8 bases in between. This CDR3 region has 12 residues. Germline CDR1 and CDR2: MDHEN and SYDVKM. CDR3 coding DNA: TGTGCCAGCAGTTTACGAGGGGTTGAAGCTTTCTTT. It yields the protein CASSLRGVEAFF. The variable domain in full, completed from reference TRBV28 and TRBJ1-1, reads DVKVTQSSRYLVKRTGEKVFLECVQDMDHENMFWYRQDPGLGLRLIYFSYDVKMKEKGDIPEGYSVSREKKERFSLILESASTNQTSMYLCASSLRGVEAFFGQGTRLTVV.

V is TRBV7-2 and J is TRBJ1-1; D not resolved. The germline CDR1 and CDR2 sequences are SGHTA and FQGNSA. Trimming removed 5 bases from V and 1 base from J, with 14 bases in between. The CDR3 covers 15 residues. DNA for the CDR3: TGTGCCAGCAGCCCCCGTGGGGTCTCGAACACTGAAGCTTTCTTT. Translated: CASSPRGVSNTEAFF.

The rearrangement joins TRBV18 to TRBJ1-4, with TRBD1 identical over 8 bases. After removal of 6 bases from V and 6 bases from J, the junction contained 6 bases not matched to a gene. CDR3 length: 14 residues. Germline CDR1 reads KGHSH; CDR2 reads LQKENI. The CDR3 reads CASSLDRVDEKLFF. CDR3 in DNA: TGTGCCAGCTCCCTGGACAGGGTAGATGAAAAACTGTTTTTT.

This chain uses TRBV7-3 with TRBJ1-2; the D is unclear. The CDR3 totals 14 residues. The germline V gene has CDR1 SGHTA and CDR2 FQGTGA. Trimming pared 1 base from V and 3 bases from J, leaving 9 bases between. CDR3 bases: TGTGCCAGCAGCTTAAATGCTGGTGACTATGGCTACACCTTC. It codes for CASSLNAGDYGYTF.

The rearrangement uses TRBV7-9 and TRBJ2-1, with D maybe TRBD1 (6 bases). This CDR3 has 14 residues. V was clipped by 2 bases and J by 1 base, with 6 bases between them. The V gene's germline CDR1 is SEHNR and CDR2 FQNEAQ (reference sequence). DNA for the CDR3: TGTGCCAGCAGCTTACAGGGGTCCTACAATGAGCAGTTCTTC. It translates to CASSLQGSYNEQFF.

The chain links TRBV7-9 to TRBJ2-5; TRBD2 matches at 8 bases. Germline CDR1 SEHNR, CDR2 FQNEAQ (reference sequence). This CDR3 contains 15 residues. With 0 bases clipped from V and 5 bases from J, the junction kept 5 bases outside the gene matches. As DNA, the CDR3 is TGTGCCAGCAGCTTAGCCGGGAGGGCCTGGGAGACCCAGTACTTC. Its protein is CASSLAGRAWETQYF.

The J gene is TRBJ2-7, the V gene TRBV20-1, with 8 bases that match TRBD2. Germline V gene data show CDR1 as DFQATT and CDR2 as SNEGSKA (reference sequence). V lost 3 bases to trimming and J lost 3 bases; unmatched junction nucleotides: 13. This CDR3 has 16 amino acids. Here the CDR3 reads CSASTPQAGEFYEQYF. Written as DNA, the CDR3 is TGCAGTGCTAGTACGCCCCAAGCGGGAGAATTCTACGAGCAGTACTTC.

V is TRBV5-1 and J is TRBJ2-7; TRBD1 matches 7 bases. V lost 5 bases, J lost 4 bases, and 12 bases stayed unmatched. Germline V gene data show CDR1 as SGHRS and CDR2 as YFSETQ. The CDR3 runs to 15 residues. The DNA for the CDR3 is TGCGCCAGCAGTTCCACCGGGACAGAGATTTACGAGCAGTACTTC. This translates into CASSSTGTEIYEQYF.